This TCR beta chain was profiled in a study of T cell clonality in common variable immunodeficiency. Study-level findings and limits: CVID patient heterogeneity limited repertoire-clinical complication correlations. Common variable immunodeficiency TCR beta sequences reportedly had fewer deletions and N-nucleotide insertions. CVID subjects shared fewer TCRbeta clones than healthy controls did.

Control and CVID samples contributed equal amounts of genomic DNA. Measured with immunoSEQ multiplex PCR; TCRdb has only the in-frame clones, and not every one. Recorded here are about 35,000 clones, none singletons. For at least one year, all CVID subjects received replacement immunoglobulin. V lost 4 bases to trimming and J lost 4 bases, with 13 bases between them. CDR1 SEHNR and CDR2 FQNEAQ come from the germline V gene (reference sequence). CDR3 length: 14 residues. Worth noting for this clone: As yet, its antigen is unknown. The CDR3 extends 3 residues past the end of the read, so its final part is completed from the germline J gene.

The sample comprised peripheral blood mononuclear cells. The TCR originated in a human donor with common variable immunodeficiency. The chain links TRBV7-9 to TRBJ1-1; D remains ambiguous. The chain's CDR3 is CASSSSSSGTEAFF. The sequenced part of the CDR3 DNA is TGTGCCAGCAGCTCCTCAAGTTCCGGCACTGAA.